The present T cell receptor (beta chain) was sequenced within a study of cytomegalovirus exposure and HLA in healthy donors. On the study more broadly: The 130 or so validation repertoires and the approximately 670 first-cohort repertoires shared a platform, a later analysis reported.

The CDR3 length is 15 residues. The germline V gene has CDR1 SGHTA and CDR2 FQGNSA. Unmatched junction bases numbered 6, after V lost 3 bases and J lost 5 bases. Here immunoSEQ multiplex PCR was the method, and the copy in TCRdb shows in-frame clones only, minus some. The sample records a few hundred thousand clones, about 92% being singletons. The sequence derives from a woman aged 25 to 39 in good health and CMV-seronegative. The sequencing input was PBMCs. The chain uses TRBV7-2 and TRBJ2-7; 11 bases map to TRBD2. Here the CDR3 DNA reads TGTGCCAGCAGCTTCAATAGCGGGAGGGCCAACGAGCAGTACTTC. Residues: CASSFNSGRANEQYF.